Each of the 6 T cell receptor beta chains below was sequenced from the same sample in a study of identical twins. TCRdb itself ran the 5' RACE reads through MiXCR, one entry per CDR3 protein. The sample lists about 240,000 distinct CDR3 sequences; roughly 10% were seen once. Material: memory T cells sorted from blood. Receptors originate from a man between 50 and 59 years old in good health.

The V gene is TRBV7-9, the J gene TRBJ2-1; the match to TRBD1 covers 12 bases. The CDR3 runs 15 residues. The germline CDR1 and CDR2 sequences are SEHNR and FQNEAQ (reference sequence). The J segment lost 9 bases and the V segment lost 4 bases, leaving 7 bases of the junction unmatched. CDR3 DNA sequence: TGTGCCAGCAGCTCCCGGGACAGGGGGCGAATTGAGCAGTTCTTC. It is translated as CASSSRDRGRIEQFF.

This CDR3 reads CASSSRQPYGYTF. The CDR3 DNA follows: TGTGCCAGCTCATCTCGACAGCCTTATGGCTACACCTTC. V usage is TRBV18 and J usage is TRBJ1-2; tentative D call: TRBD1 (5 bases). Germline V lookup: CDR1 KGHSH, CDR2 LQKENI. Trimming pared 5 bases from V and 5 bases from J, leaving 12 bases between. The CDR3 loop spans 13 amino acids.

This clonotype has ten or more counts. The genes are TRBV18 and TRBJ2-7; TRBD2 matches 13 bases. V was pared by 2 bases and J by 6 bases, with 4 bases of the junction left unmatched. Germline-derived CDR1 and CDR2 are KGHSH and LQKENI. This CDR3 region has 15 residues. In nucleotides, the CDR3 is TGTGCCAGCTCACCAGAACTAGCGGGGGGGCCCGAGCAGTACTTC. Translated: CASSPELAGGPEQYF. The full variable domain, in which reference TRBV18 and TRBJ2-7 provide the parts outside the CDR3, is NAGVMQNPRHLVRRRGQEARLRCSPMKGHSHVYWYRQLPEEGLKFMVYLQKENIIDESGMPKERFSAEFPKEGPSILRIQQVVRGDSAAYFCASSPELAGGPEQYFGPGTRLTVT.

The chain joins TRBV7-2 to TRBJ2-5; D call uncertain. Germline CDR1 reads SGHTA; CDR2 reads FQGNSA. Trimming left V 3 bases short and J 5 bases short, with 7 bases between. This CDR3 comprises 12 residues. The CDR3 DNA is TGTGCCAGCAGCTTTTACCGTGAGACCCAGTACTTC. Translating it yields CASSFYRETQYF.

This clonotype was observed many times. V is TRBV4-3 and J is TRBJ1-1; D gene ambiguous. Trimming took 0 bases from V and 4 from J, leaving 12 bases between them. Germline-derived CDR1 and CDR2 are LGHNA and YSLEER. This CDR3 comprises 15 residues. CDR3 nucleotide sequence: TGCGCCAGCAGCCAAGAAGTTACTGGAGTCACTGAAGCTTTCTTT. Its translation: CASSQEVTGVTEAFF.

This clonotype was counted only a few times. This rearrangement joins TRBV27 to TRBJ2-2, with 9 bases matching TRBD1. V shed 4 bases and J 2 bases; nucleotides not matched to a gene: 8. This CDR3 spans 17 amino acids. Germline CDR1 MNHEY, CDR2 SMNVEV (reference sequence). Written as DNA, the CDR3 is TGTGCCAGCAGTTCCTTGCCGGGACAGGGTAACACCGGGGAGCTGTTTTTT. Translation gives CASSSLPGQGNTGELFF.